What follows is one T cell receptor (beta chain) and its context. No antigen is known for it. Base quality data are lacking; no much larger clone is found one base away. The immunoSEQ Assay, a bias-controlled multiplex PCR, was used to amplify TCRbeta CDR3 regions from genomic DNA. The authors' pipeline ran thus. Within the assay, amplification of reference gene primers was used to estimate how many nucleated cells each sample contained. To quantify the absolute abundance of each unique TCRbeta CDR3 rearrangement, sequence reads were collapsed and filtered. For each sample, productive Simpson clonality was calculated as the square root of Simpson's diversity index across productive rearrangements. The clones in this table, taken by TCRdb from immuneACCESS, are in-frame only. Not every clone is retained; where verified, under half of the shortfall comes from an unresolved V gene, and the cause of the rest is unknown. From that table come the V and J calls and clone size; the DNA was used to work out D and trimming. The table for this sample lists around 240,000 clones; 82% of them were counted only once. The top ten hold over 1.5% of the sample.

The CDR1 and CDR2 encoded by the germline V gene are MGHRA and YSYEKL. The V end gives up 3 bases and the J end 8 bases, leaving 11 bases in the junction not matched to a gene. The CDR3 runs 15 amino acids, cysteine and phenylalanine included. Solely the CDR3 DNA is kept, with 45 bases framed from the first base. This record comes from a study of blood T cell repertoires in COVID-19 (dated by TCRdb to 2019 to 2021). Regarding the study in general: The collaborator samples originated in the United States, Italy and Spain and spanned the acute and convalescent phases of COVID-19. The prospective study material was composed of cDNA or gDNA derived from T cells, B-cell-depleted T cells, or PBMCs. The dataset comprised deeply sampled blood TCRbeta repertoires from subjects exposed to, actively infected with, or recovered from COVID-19. A freely available public database, intended as a resource for researchers studying the immune response to SARS-CoV-2, is where the repertoires were released. The samples were drawn from the first 160 participants of the ongoing ImmuneRACE study and from over a thousand subjects provided by 6 global collaborators. Nearly every sample came with metadata listing a de-identified subject ID, COVID-19 status, age in years and sex. Where available, HLA class I and class II types were obtained from metadata supplied by the sample provider rather than from assay-based typing. Broad study findings and their caveats: The quantity of clinical and demographic metadata differed by source and by participant and was supplied without curation.

Whole blood was collected in K2EDTA tubes by collaborating institutions according to the institutions' own protocols. For TCRbeta analysis, collaborators shipped samples as frozen whole blood, isolated PBMCs, or DNA extracted from either of those sample types. The V and J segments used are TRBV4-1 and TRBJ1-2; TRBD1 agrees with 8 junctional bases. This TCR was recovered from a woman older than 75 with acute or convalescent COVID-19. Material for sequencing was peripheral blood. CDR3 reads: CASSHQTGVQGGYTF. The nucleotides are TGCGCCAGCAGCCACCAGACAGGGGTACAGGGCGGCTACACCTTC.